This T cell receptor beta chain was sequenced during a study of T cell responses to AZD1222 COVID-19 vaccine. Profiled with immunoSEQ multiplex PCR; TCRdb holds only in-frame clones, not every one. The sample holds 90,000 to 110,000 clones; about 87% are singletons and the top ten take around 4.5%. This CDR3 is built from 13 residues. The V gene lost 6 bases and the J gene lost 1 base, with 9 bases spanning the gap. Germline lookup yields CDR1 MNHEY and CDR2 SVGAGI. The count of this clone is one. Sequences were derived from peripheral blood, sampled 28 days after the second AZD1222 dose. The clonotype was recovered from an adult who received the AZD1222 COVID-19 vaccine. V is TRBV6-5 and J is TRBJ1-1, with D maybe TRBD1 (6 bases). CDR3 sequence: CASRGTPNTEAFF. The CDR3 DNA reads as TGTGCCAGCAGGGGGACACCGAACACTGAAGCTTTCTTT.